These T cell receptor beta chains were read from a single sample in a study of molecular identifiers for immune sequencing clone quantification. Via MiXCR, TCRdb re-called the PCR reads, giving one row per CDR3 protein. The table shows just under 20,000 distinct CDR3 sequences, with 20% to 25% occurring only once. Material: naive CD8+ T cells from blood, with Jurkat cell RNA spiked in. All receptors derive from a human donor in good health. Some libraries in this study had Jurkat cell RNA spiked in. Each CDR3 is given with its conserved first and last residue. A D gene is named only where the DNA matches it firmly. Clone sizes are given selectively: once, few, many, or a class where the clone is expanded.

medium-sized	TRBV16	TRBJ2-7	NA	CASSVTYEQYF	TGTGCCAGCAGCGTAACCTACGAGCAGTACTTC
medium-sized	TRBV20-1	TRBJ1-5	TRBD1	CSARDRTLRPQHF	TGCAGTGCTAGGGACAGGACTTTGCGGCCCCAGCATTTT
NA	TRBV15	TRBJ2-7	NA	CATSSQLAGHYEQYF	TGTGCCACCAGCAGCCAGTTGGCGGGACACTACGAGCAGTACTTC
many	TRBV7-6	TRBJ1-5	NA	CASSLGFGVQPQHF	TGTGCCAGCAGCTTAGGGTTCGGGGTTCAGCCCCAGCATTTT
many	TRBV5-6	TRBJ2-7	TRBD1	CASSATGLHEQYF	TGTGCCAGCAGCGCGACAGGGTTGCACGAGCAGTACTTC
NA	TRBV7-9	TRBJ2-7	NA	CASSPRLVPGYEQYF	TGTGCCAGCAGCCCCAGACTGGTTCCTGGCTACGAGCAGTACTTC
many	TRBV13	TRBJ2-7	TRBD1	CASSSPSTGVQYF	TGTGCCAGCAGCAGCCCGTCAACAGGGGTGCAGTACTTC
NA	TRBV6-1	TRBJ2-5	NA	CARGLARREETQYF	TGTGCCAGAGGGTTAGCGAGGCGGGAAGAGACCCAGTACTTC
NA	TRBV3-1	TRBJ2-1	TRBD1	CASSQELQGVSYNEQFF	TGTGCCAGCAGCCAAGAACTGCAGGGGGTATCCTACAATGAGCAGTTCTTC
NA	TRBV5-1	TRBJ2-1	NA	CASSIWPGFTNEQFF	TGCGCCAGCAGCATATGGCCCGGGTTTACCAATGAGCAGTTCTTC
few	TRBV3-1	TRBJ2-3	TRBD2	CASSATSGAVTDTQYF	TGTGCCAGCAGCGCGACTAGCGGAGCCGTCACAGATACGCAGTATTTT
NA	TRBV27	TRBJ2-3	NA	CASSQMGSGDTQYF	TGTGCCAGCAGCCAAATGGGGAGCGGGGATACGCAGTATTTT
medium-sized	TRBV7-9	TRBJ2-1	TRBD2	CASSLRGGANEQFF	TGTGCCAGCAGCTTACGGGGGGGGGCCAATGAGCAGTTCTTC
NA	TRBV6-5	TRBJ2-5	NA	CASSDEGPQETQYF	TGTGCCAGCAGCGACGAGGGGCCACAAGAGACCCAGTACTTC
once	TRBV5-8	TRBJ2-7	NA	CASSTPRGETTYEQYF	TGTGCCAGCAGCACCCCCCGAGGGGAAACCACCTACGAGCAGTACTTC
medium-sized	TRBV29-1	TRBJ2-7	NA	CSVAEGNIYEQYF	TGCAGCGTTGCGGAGGGGAATATCTACGAGCAGTACTTC
NA	TRBV6-5	TRBJ2-7	TRBD1	CASSPTSTGEQYF	TGTGCCAGCAGCCCTACATCGACAGGGGAGCAGTACTTC
NA	TRBV6-2/TRBV6-3	TRBJ2-1	TRBD2	CASTDWTSGNEQFF	TGTGCCAGCACCGACTGGACTAGCGGGAATGAGCAGTTCTTC
many	TRBV7-6	TRBJ2-7	NA	CASSLEARPYEQYF	TGTGCCAGCAGCTTAGAGGCGCGACCCTACGAGCAGTACTTC
NA	TRBV28	TRBJ2-1	NA	CASIGYGERFF	TGTGCCAGCATAGGTTACGGTGAGCGGTTCTTC
medium-sized	TRBV7-8	TRBJ2-2	TRBD2	CASSLAFLAAYTGELFF	TGTGCCAGCAGCTTAGCGTTTCTAGCGGCCTACACCGGGGAGCTGTTTTTT
medium-sized	TRBV11-2	TRBJ1-1	NA	CASSLSGNLNTEAFF	TGTGCCAGCAGCTTATCGGGCAATCTGAACACTGAAGCTTTCTTT
medium-sized	TRBV4-1	TRBJ2-3	TRBD2	CASSPRLAGAMVGTDTQYF	TGCGCCAGCAGCCCCCGACTAGCGGGAGCTATGGTGGGCACAGATACGCAGTATTTT
many	TRBV11-1	TRBJ2-1	TRBD2	CASSFAGGIGEQFF	TGTGCCAGCAGCTTCGCGGGAGGTATCGGTGAGCAGTTCTTC
medium-sized	TRBV9	TRBJ2-2	NA	CASSVGGVEAGELFF	TGTGCCAGCAGCGTAGGTGGGGTAGAAGCCGGGGAGCTGTTTTTT
NA	TRBV4-3	TRBJ1-4	NA	CASSQENPTNEKLFF	TGCGCCAGCAGCCAAGAGAACCCAACTAATGAAAAACTGTTTTTT
many	TRBV6-1	TRBJ2-6	NA	CASSEAGLPLKGANVLTF	TGTGCCAGCAGTGAAGCGGGCCTTCCTTTAAAAGGGGCCAACGTCCTGACTTTC
many	TRBV5-5	TRBJ2-7	TRBD2	CASSLVGTSGIYEQYF	TGTGCCAGCAGCTTAGTGGGGACTAGCGGGATCTACGAGCAGTACTTC
many	TRBV12-3/TRBV12-4	TRBJ2-5	NA	CASRGREETQYF	TGTGCCAGCAGGGGCAGGGAAGAGACCCAGTACTTC
NA	TRBV7-6	TRBJ2-5	NA	CASSTRMAAETQYF	TGTGCCAGCAGCACCCGAATGGCGGCAGAGACCCAGTACTTC
many	TRBV7-9	TRBJ2-1	NA	CASSRSRSEQFF	TGTGCCAGCAGCCGCTCTCGAAGTGAGCAGTTCTTC
few	TRBV20-1	TRBJ2-2	NA	CSARDGGANTGELFF	TGCAGTGCTAGAGACGGCGGAGCGAACACCGGGGAGCTGTTTTTT
many	TRBV28	TRBJ2-7	TRBD2	CASSSRDYQWSYEQYF	TGTGCCAGCAGTAGCCGGGACTACCAATGGTCCTACGAGCAGTACTTC